Shown below are 21 T cell receptor beta chains from a single sample sequenced in a study of blood T cell repertoires in COVID-19. The table came from immunoSEQ multiplex PCR; TCRdb's copy has only in-frame clones and leaves some out. The sample includes 50,000 to 65,000 clones, 80% to 90% of them seen just once. Source material: peripheral blood. These receptors all come from a human donor in a cohort sampled during active COVID-19.

Written as DNA, the CDR3 is TGTGCCAGCAGTGGGGCTCCACGACAAGGCTACACCTTC. It translates to CASSGAPRQGYTF. This chain joins TRBV6-6 and TRBJ1-2; D is possibly TRBD1 (5 bases). Per the germline V gene, CDR1 is MNHNY and CDR2 is SVGAGI (reference sequence). Trimming removed 5 bases from V and 8 bases from J, with 15 bases in between. The CDR3 is 13 amino acids.

This rearrangement joins TRBV10-1 to TRBJ1-1; the match to TRBD1 covers 7 bases. This CDR3 region has 14 residues. The trim removed 5 bases at V and 3 bases at J, leaving 6 bases unmatched. CDR1 is WNHNN, CDR2 SYGVQD, per germline (reference sequence). The CDR3: CASSTGDSDTEAFF. CDR3 nucleotides: TGCGCCAGCAGTACAGGGGATAGCGACACTGAAGCTTTCTTT.

This sequence joins TRBV11-2 and TRBJ2-7; a possible D gene is TRBD1 (6 bases). The CDR3 totals 15 residues. From germline, CDR1 is SGHAT and CDR2 FQNNGV. Trimming stripped 1 base from V and 0 bases from J, with 10 bases between. CDR3 amino acids: CASSLGEDSSYEQYF. CDR3 sequence (DNA): TGTGCCAGCAGCTTAGGTGAGGACAGCTCCTACGAGCAGTACTTC.

V usage is TRBV28 and J usage is TRBJ1-5; 7 nucleotides line up with TRBD1. Looked up from germline, CDR1 is MDHEN and CDR2 is SYDVKM. V lost 4 bases to trimming and J lost 7 bases; unmatched junction nucleotides: 10. This CDR3 has 15 amino acids. This CDR3 reads CASSYGDRDGQPQHF. CDR3 sequence (DNA): TGTGCCAGCAGTTATGGAGACAGGGATGGCCAGCCCCAGCATTTT. Using reference TRBV28 and TRBJ1-5 for the parts outside the CDR3, the full variable domain is DVKVTQSSRYLVKRTGEKVFLECVQDMDHENMFWYRQDPGLGLRLIYFSYDVKMKEKGDIPEGYSVSREKKERFSLILESASTNQTSMYLCASSYGDRDGQPQHFGDGTRLSIL.

The chain joins TRBV7-9 to TRBJ2-5; D is perhaps TRBD2 (5 bases). This CDR3 region has 15 residues. CDR1 and CDR2 (germline): SEHNR, FQNEAQ (reference sequence). The germline V and J ends were trimmed by 0 bases and 5 bases, with 13 bases remaining between them. CDR3 sequence: CASSLAGSGGETQYF. The CDR3 DNA reads TGTGCCAGCAGCTTAGCGGGGTCCGGCGGGGAGACCCAGTACTTC. The full variable domain, completed using reference TRBV7-9 and TRBJ2-5, is DTGVSQNPRHKITKRGQNVTFRCDPISEHNRLYWYRQTLGQGPEFLTYFQNEAQLEKSRLLSDRFSAERPKGSFSTLEIQRTEQGDSAMYLCASSLAGSGGETQYFGPGTRLLVL.

This clone was found once. V is TRBV7-9 and J is TRBJ2-1; 8 bases line up with TRBD2. The CDR3 spans 16 residues. The germline gives CDR1 SEHNR, CDR2 FQNEAQ (reference sequence). Germline trimming cut 0 bases from V and 1 base from J; bases unmatched to any gene: 2. DNA for the CDR3: TGTGCCAGCAGCTTAGCCTTAGCGGGGTCCTACAATGAGCAGTTCTTC. It translates to CASSLALAGSYNEQFF.

The chain couples TRBV27 to TRBJ2-1, with 9 bases aligning to TRBD1. The germline CDR1 and CDR2 sequences are MNHEY and SMNVEV (reference sequence). Trimming took 5 bases from V and 14 from J; bases not matched to a gene: 7. The CDR3 has 12 amino acids. CDR3 nucleotide sequence: TGTGCCAGCAGTCCCAGACGGGACAGGGAGTTCTTC. Its protein product is CASSPRRDREFF.

The chain recombines TRBV28 with TRBJ2-7; D might be TRBD1 (8 bases). The CDR3 has 18 amino acids. Germline assignment: CDR1 MDHEN and CDR2 SYDVKM. Between the trimmed V and J ends, which lost 8 bases and 5 bases, there was a span of 31 bases. The DNA for the CDR3 is TGTGCCAGCGGGCAGCGGGGCAATTGGGCAGGGGGCTGGAACGAGCAGTACTTC. As protein: CASGQRGNWAGGWNEQYF.

This clone was seen more than once but under ten times. V usage is TRBV5-1 and J usage is TRBJ1-5; unclear D gene. CDR3 size: 13 residues. Germline-derived CDR1 and CDR2 are SGHRS and YFSETQ. V shed 1 base and J shed 7 bases, with 9 bases lying between them. CDR3 bases: TGCGCCAGCAGCTTGACTGTTGCGCAGCCCCAGCATTTT. Protein: CASSLTVAQPQHF.

The J gene is TRBJ2-7, the V gene TRBV4-2; 10 bases fit TRBD2. The CDR3 runs to 16 residues. The germline V gene encodes CDR1 LGHNA and CDR2 YNFKEQ. Trimming at V came to 1 base and at J to 4 bases, leaving 7 bases not matched to a gene. This chain's CDR3 is CASSQGRAGGGYEQYF. The DNA of the CDR3 is TGTGCCAGCAGCCAAGGGAGAGCGGGAGGGGGGTACGAGCAGTACTTC.

This sequence joins TRBV10-1 and TRBJ2-3; possible D gene TRBD2, 5 bases. Per the germline V gene, CDR1 is WNHNN and CDR2 is SYGVQD (reference sequence). Trimming stripped 3 bases from V and 2 bases from J, with 15 bases between. The CDR3 totals 16 residues. CDR3 residues: CASSEKGRTTTDTQYF. The CDR3 region has the DNA TGCGCCAGCAGTGAAAAAGGGAGAACAACCACAGATACGCAGTATTTT.

The rearrangement links TRBV7-9 to TRBJ1-2; 7 nucleotides match TRBD1. The germline V gene encodes CDR1 SEHNR and CDR2 FQNEAQ (reference sequence). J lost 7 bases, V lost 1 base, and 15 bases had no gene match. The CDR3 contains 17 residues. The CDR3 region has the DNA TGTGCCAGCAGCTTAGGGGCCGAAAGCGACAGGGATGGTGGCTACACCTTC. It translates to CASSLGAESDRDGGYTF.

The chain couples TRBV3-1 (or the pseudogene TRBV3-2) to TRBJ2-1, with TRBD1 matching over 7 bases. The trim removed 4 bases at V and 3 bases at J, leaving 3 bases unmatched. The CDR3 loop spans 14 amino acids. Per the germline V gene, CDR1 is LGHDT and CDR2 is YNNKEL (reference sequence). The CDR3 sequence is CASSPGTDYNEQFF. For the CDR3, the DNA is TGTGCCAGCAGCCCCGGGACAGACTACAATGAGCAGTTCTTC.

Only a few counts were recorded for this clone. The V gene is TRBV3-1 (or the pseudogene TRBV3-2), the J gene TRBJ1-1, with D uncertain. The CDR3 length is 15 residues. The V and J ends lost 1 base and 1 base respectively, with 10 bases between them. The germline CDR1 and CDR2 sequences are LGHDT and YNNKEL (reference sequence). CDR3 bases: TGTGCCAGCAGCCAAGGTAGCCGGAAGAACACTGAAGCTTTCTTT. It yields the protein CASSQGSRKNTEAFF.

CDR3: CASSLARRQGFGYEQYF. The CDR3 nucleotides are TGCGCCAGCAGCTTGGCCCGGAGACAGGGATTCGGCTACGAGCAGTACTTC. The V gene is TRBV5-1, the J gene TRBJ2-7; 7 bases agree with TRBD1. The CDR3 sequence is 17 residues long. With 0 bases clipped from V and 3 bases from J, the junction kept 12 bases outside the gene matches. Germline loops: CDR1 SGHRS, CDR2 YFSETQ.

V gene TRBV18 combines with J gene TRBJ2-3, with 7 positions matching TRBD1. V was clipped by 3 bases and J by 3 bases; unmatched bases: 3. Germline values: CDR1 KGHSH, CDR2 LQKENI. CDR3 length: 14 residues. The CDR3 reads CASSPYRGTDTQYF. CDR3 nucleotides: TGTGCCAGCTCACCTTACAGGGGAACAGATACGCAGTATTTT. Together with reference TRBV18 and TRBJ2-3, the CDR3 gives the full variable domain: NAGVMQNPRHLVRRRGQEARLRCSPMKGHSHVYWYRQLPEEGLKFMVYLQKENIIDESGMPKERFSAEFPKEGPSILRIQQVVRGDSAAYFCASSPYRGTDTQYFGPGTRLTVL.

The chain is built from TRBV5-5 and TRBJ2-3, with D unresolved. Germline CDR1 SGHKS, CDR2 YYEKEE (reference sequence). V was clipped by 4 bases and J by 0 bases, with 9 bases between them. The CDR3 totals 14 residues. The CDR3 loop reads CASSTGASTDTQYF. The CDR3 DNA reads as TGTGCCAGCAGCACGGGTGCTAGCACAGATACGCAGTATTTT.

The chain carries TRBV3-1 (or the pseudogene TRBV3-2) and TRBJ2-6; D gene uncertain. This CDR3 is 15 amino acids long. The germline V and J ends were trimmed by 4 bases and 0 bases, with 7 bases remaining between them. CDR1 LGHDT and CDR2 YNNKEL come from the germline V gene (reference sequence). The CDR3 bases are TGTGCCAGCAGCCTAATTAGCTCTGGGGCCAACGTCCTGACTTTC. Residues: CASSLISSGANVLTF.

This clone was seen just once. V gene TRBV12-3 or TRBV12-4 combines with J gene TRBJ1-5; D is unresolved. Trimming took off 2 bases at V and 5 bases at J, with 7 bases between the two ends. The length of the CDR3 is 13 residues. CDR3 residues: CASSLTGDQPQHF. The CDR3 DNA is TGTGCCAGCAGTTTAACTGGTGATCAGCCCCAGCATTTT.

The chain has TRBV5-1 and TRBJ1-3; maybe TRBD1 (5 bases). Trimming removed 4 bases at V and 0 bases at J, with 14 bases between. Germline lookup yields CDR1 SGHRS and CDR2 YFSETQ. The CDR3 extends over 16 amino acids. CDR3 bases: TGCGCCAGCAGCCACACCACAGGTGACTCTGGAAACACCATATATTTT. Translating gives CASSHTTGDSGNTIYF.

The chain combines TRBV28 with TRBJ2-5; 9 nucleotides line up with TRBD1. This CDR3 has 17 amino acids. The junction had 14 bases not matched to a gene; V was cut back by 5 bases and J by 4 bases. Germline CDR1 is MDHEN and CDR2 is SYDVKM. CDR3 sequence: CASSGDYPGQGGETQYF. DNA of the CDR3: TGTGCCAGCAGTGGCGACTATCCGGGACAGGGAGGAGAGACCCAGTACTTC. Together with reference TRBV28 and TRBJ2-5, the CDR3 gives the full variable domain: DVKVTQSSRYLVKRTGEKVFLECVQDMDHENMFWYRQDPGLGLRLIYFSYDVKMKEKGDIPEGYSVSREKKERFSLILESASTNQTSMYLCASSGDYPGQGGETQYFGPGTRLLVL.